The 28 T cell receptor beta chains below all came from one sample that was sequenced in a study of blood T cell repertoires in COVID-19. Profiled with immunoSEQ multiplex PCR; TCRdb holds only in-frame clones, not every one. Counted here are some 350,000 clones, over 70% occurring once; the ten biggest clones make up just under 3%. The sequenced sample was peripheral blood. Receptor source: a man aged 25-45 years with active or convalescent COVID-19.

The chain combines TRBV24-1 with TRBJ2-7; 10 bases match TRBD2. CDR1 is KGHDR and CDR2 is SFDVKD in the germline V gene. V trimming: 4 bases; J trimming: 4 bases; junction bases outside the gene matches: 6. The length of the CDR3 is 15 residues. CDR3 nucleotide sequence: TGTGCCACCAGTGACCCCGCTAGCGGGAGTTACGAGCAGTACTTC. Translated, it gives CATSDPASGSYEQYF.

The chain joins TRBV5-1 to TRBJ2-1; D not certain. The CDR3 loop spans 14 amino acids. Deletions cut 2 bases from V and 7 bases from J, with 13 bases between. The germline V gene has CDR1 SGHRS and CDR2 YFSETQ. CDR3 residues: CASSFAAGVNEQFF. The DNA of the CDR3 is TGCGCCAGCAGCTTCGCCGCCGGTGTTAATGAGCAGTTCTTC.

CDR3 DNA sequence: TGTGCCACCAAGGGGGCTAGCGGGAGGGGATCGGATGAGCAGTTCTTC. Translating it yields CATKGASGRGSDEQFF. The chain couples TRBV24-1 to TRBJ2-1, with 12 bases aligning to TRBD2. The CDR3 consists of 16 residues. Germline V gives CDR1 KGHDR, CDR2 SFDVKD. The V and J ends lost 8 bases and 8 bases, in that order; junction bases with no gene match: 12.

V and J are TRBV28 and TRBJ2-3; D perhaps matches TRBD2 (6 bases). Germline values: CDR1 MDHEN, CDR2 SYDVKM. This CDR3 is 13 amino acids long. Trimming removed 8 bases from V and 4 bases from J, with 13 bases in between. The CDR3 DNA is TGTGCCAGCTCGGACGGAGGGGCAGATACGCAGTATTTT. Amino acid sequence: CASSDGGADTQYF. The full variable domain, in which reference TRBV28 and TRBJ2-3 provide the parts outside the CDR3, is DVKVTQSSRYLVKRTGEKVFLECVQDMDHENMFWYRQDPGLGLRLIYFSYDVKMKEKGDIPEGYSVSREKKERFSLILESASTNQTSMYLCASSDGGADTQYFGPGTRLTVL.

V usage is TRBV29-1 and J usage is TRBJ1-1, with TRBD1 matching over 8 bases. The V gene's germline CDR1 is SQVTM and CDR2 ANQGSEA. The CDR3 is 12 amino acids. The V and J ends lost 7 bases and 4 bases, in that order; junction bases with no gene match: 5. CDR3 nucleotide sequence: TGCAGCGGTAGGACAGGGTCCACTGAAGCTTTCTTT. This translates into CSGRTGSTEAFF.

CDR3 nucleotides: TGTGCCTCAGCCCTGACAGGGTTGGAGCCCCAGCATTTT. Its protein is CASALTGLEPQHF. This chain links TRBV10-3 with TRBJ1-5, with 7 bases fitting TRBD1. V gave up 11 bases and J gave up 8 bases; unmatched junction bases: 12. The CDR3 covers 13 residues. CDR1 ENHRY and CDR2 SYGVKD come from the germline V gene.

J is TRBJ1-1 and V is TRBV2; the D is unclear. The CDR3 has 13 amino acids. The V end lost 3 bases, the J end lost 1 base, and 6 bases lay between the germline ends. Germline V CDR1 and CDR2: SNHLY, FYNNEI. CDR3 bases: TGTGCCAGCAGTGACCCCTCGAACACTGAAGCTTTCTTT. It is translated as CASSDPSNTEAFF. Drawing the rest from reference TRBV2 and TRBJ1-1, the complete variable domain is EPEVTQTPSHQVTQMGQEVILRCVPISNHLYFYWYRQILGQKVEFLVSFYNNEISEKSEIFDDQFSVERPDGSNFTLKIRSTKLEDSAMYFCASSDPSNTEAFFGQGTRLTVV.

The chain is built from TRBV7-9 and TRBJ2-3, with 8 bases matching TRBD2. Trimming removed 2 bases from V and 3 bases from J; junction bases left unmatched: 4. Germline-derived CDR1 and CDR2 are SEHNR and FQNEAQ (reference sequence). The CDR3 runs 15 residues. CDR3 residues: CASSLYGRGTDTQYF. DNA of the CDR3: TGTGCCAGCAGCTTATACGGGAGGGGGACAGATACGCAGTATTTT.

The CDR3 sequence: CASSPTGLRNTGELFF. CDR3 bases: TGTGCCAGCAGCCCGACGGGACTCAGGAACACCGGGGAGCTGTTTTTT. This sequence joins TRBV4-2 and TRBJ2-2, with a tentative D call TRBD2 (6 bases). CDR1 and CDR2 (germline): LGHNA, YNFKEQ. CDR3 length equals 16 residues. The ends were cut back, 4 bases at V and 1 base at J, with 13 bases in the middle.

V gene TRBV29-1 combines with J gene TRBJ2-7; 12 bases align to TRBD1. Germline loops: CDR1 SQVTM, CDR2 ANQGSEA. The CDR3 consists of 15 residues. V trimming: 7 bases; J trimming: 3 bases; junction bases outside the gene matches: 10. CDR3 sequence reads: CSAQVGQGALYEQYF. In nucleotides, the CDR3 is TGCAGCGCCCAAGTGGGACAGGGGGCCCTCTACGAGCAGTACTTC.

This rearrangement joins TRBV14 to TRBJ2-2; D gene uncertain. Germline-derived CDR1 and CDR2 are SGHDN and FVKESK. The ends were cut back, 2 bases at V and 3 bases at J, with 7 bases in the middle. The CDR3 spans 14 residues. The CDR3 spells CASSQISHTGELFF. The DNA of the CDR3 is TGTGCCAGCAGCCAAATCTCTCACACCGGGGAGCTGTTTTTT.

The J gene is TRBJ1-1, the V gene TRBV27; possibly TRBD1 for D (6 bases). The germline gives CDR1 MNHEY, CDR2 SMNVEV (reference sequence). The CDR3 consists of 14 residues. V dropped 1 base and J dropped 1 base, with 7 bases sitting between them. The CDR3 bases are TGTGCCAGCAGTTTATGGGGGCGGAACACTGAAGCTTTCTTT. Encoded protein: CASSLWGRNTEAFF.

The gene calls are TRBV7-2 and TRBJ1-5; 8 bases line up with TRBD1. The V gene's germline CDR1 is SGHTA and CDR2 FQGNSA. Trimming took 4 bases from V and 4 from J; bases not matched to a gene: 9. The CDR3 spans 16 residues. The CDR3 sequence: CASSSPGQGANQPQHF. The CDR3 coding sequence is TGTGCCAGCAGCTCCCCCGGGCAGGGGGCTAATCAGCCCCAGCATTTT.

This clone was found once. The CDR3 nucleotides read TGCGCCAGCAGCCCTGGATACAGGGGAAGAACTGAAGCTTTCTTT. It encodes CASSPGYRGRTEAFF. The rearrangement links TRBV4-1 to TRBJ1-1, with TRBD1 matching 7 bases. Germline V gene lookup returns CDR1 MGHRA and CDR2 YSYEKL. This CDR3 is 15 amino acids long. The ends lost 4 bases at V and 5 bases at J; junction bases unmatched: 10.

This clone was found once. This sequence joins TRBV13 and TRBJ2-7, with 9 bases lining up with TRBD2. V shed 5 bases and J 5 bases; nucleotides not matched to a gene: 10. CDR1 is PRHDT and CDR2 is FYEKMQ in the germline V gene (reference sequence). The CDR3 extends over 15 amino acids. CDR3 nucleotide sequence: TGTGCCAGCAGCGGAGGGAGCGGGGGGACCAACGAGCAGTACTTC. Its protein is CASSGGSGGTNEQYF.

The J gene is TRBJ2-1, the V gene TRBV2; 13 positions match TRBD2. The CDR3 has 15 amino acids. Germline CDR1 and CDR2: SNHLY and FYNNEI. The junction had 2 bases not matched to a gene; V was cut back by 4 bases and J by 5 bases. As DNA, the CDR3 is TGTGCCAGCAGTGTCGGGACTAGCGGGAACAATGAGCAGTTCTTC. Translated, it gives CASSVGTSGNNEQFF.

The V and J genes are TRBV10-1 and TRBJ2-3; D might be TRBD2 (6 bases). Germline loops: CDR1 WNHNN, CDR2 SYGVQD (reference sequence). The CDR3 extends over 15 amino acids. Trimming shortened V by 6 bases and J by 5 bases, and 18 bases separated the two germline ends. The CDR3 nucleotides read TGCGCCAGCAGGCCACTAGCTGGGCCTGGAGATACGCAGTATTTT. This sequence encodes CASRPLAGPGDTQYF.

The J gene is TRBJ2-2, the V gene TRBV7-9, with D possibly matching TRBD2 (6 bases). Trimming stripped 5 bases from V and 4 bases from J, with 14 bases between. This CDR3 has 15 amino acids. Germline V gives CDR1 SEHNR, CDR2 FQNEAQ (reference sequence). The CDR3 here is CASSRVGDFTGELFF. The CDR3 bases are TGTGCCAGCAGCCGTGTCGGGGACTTCACCGGGGAGCTGTTTTTT.

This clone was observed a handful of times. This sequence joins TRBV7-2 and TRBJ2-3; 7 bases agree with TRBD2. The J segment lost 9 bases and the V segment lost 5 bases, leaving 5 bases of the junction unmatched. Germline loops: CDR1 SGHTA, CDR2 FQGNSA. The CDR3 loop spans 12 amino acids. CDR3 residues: CASSPAGLTQYF. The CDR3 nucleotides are TGTGCCAGCAGCCCAGCGGGGCTCACGCAGTATTTT.

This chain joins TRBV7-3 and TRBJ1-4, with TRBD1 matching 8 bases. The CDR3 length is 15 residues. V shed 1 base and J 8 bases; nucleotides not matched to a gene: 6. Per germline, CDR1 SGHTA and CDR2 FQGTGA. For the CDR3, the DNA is TGTGCCAGCAGCTTAAAGACAGGGGATAGCGAAAAACTGTTTTTT. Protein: CASSLKTGDSEKLFF.

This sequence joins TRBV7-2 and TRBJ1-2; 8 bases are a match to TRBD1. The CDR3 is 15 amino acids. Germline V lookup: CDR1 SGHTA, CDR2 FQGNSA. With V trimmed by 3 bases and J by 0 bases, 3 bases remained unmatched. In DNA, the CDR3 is TGTGCCAGCAGCTTCCGGGACAGGCCTAACTATGGCTACACCTTC. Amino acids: CASSFRDRPNYGYTF. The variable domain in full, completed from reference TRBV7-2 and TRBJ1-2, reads GAGVSQSPSNKVTEKGKDVELRCDPISGHTALYWYRQSLGQGLEFLIYFQGNSAPDKSGLPSDRFSAERTGGSVSTLTIQRTQQEDSAVYLCASSFRDRPNYGYTFGSGTRLTVV.

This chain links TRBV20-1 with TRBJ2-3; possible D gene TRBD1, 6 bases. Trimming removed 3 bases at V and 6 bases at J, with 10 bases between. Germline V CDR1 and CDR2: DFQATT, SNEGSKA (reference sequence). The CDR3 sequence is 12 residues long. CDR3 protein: CSASPGVDTQYF. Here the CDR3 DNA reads TGCAGTGCTAGTCCAGGGGTGGATACGCAGTATTTT.

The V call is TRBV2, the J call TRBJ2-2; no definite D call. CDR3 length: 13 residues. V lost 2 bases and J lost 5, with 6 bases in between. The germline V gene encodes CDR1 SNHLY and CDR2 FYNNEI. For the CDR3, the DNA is TGTGCCAGCAGTGAAATCAGGACCGGGGAGCTGTTTTTT. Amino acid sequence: CASSEIRTGELFF.

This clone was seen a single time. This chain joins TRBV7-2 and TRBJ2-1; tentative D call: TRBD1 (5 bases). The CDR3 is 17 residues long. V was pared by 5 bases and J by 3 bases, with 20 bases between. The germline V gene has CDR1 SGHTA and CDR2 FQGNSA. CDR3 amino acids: CASSPPSGQWDYNEQFF. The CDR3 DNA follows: TGTGCCAGCAGCCCCCCCTCAGGGCAATGGGACTACAATGAGCAGTTCTTC.

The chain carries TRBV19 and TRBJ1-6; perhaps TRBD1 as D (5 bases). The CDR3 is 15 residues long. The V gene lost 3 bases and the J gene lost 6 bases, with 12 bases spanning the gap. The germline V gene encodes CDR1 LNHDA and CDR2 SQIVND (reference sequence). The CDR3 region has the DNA TGTGCCAGTAGTATTTTGCAGGGCGGTAATTCACCCCTCCACTTT. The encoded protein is CASSILQGGNSPLHF.

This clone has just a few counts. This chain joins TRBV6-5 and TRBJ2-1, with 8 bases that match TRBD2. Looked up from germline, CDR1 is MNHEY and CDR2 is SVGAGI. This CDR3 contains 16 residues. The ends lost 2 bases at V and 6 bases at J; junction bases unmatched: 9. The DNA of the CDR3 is TGTGCCAGCAGTTACGGGCCCGGGGGGGCCCCCAATGAGCAGTTCTTC. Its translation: CASSYGPGGAPNEQFF.

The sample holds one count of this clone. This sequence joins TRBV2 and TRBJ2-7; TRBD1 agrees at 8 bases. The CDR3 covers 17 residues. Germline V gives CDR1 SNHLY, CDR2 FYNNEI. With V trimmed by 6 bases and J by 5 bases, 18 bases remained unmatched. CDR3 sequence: CASRDTRNRGWFDEQYF. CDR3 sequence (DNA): TGTGCCAGCAGGGATACCCGAAACAGGGGGTGGTTCGACGAGCAGTACTTC.

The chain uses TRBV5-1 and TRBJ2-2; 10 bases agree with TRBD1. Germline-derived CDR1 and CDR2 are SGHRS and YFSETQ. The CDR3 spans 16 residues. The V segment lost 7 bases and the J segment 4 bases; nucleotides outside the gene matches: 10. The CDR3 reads CASDLGDRGVTGELFF. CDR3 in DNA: TGCGCCAGCGACCTGGGGGACAGGGGAGTCACCGGGGAGCTGTTTTTT.